The T cell receptor beta chain under discussion was sequenced for a study of blood T cell repertoires in COVID-19. In the study overall: Acute-phase and convalescent COVID-19 samples originated in the United States, Italy and Spain. T cells, B-cell-depleted T cells, or PBMCs provided the cDNA or gDNA that served as material.

With V trimmed by 7 bases and J by 5 bases, 5 bases remained unmatched. Germline loops: CDR1 MDHEN, CDR2 SYDVKM. The CDR3 consists of 13 residues. Under the authors' procedure: Amplified reference gene primers provided the basis for estimating nucleated cell counts. Repertoires were generated with immunoSEQ multiplex PCR, while TCRdb's copy carries only in-frame clones and drops some. V, J and clone size are those of that table, while D and trimming were read from the DNA. The sample has about 120,000 clones, roughly 80% seen once. Sequenced material: peripheral blood. The chain has TRBV28 and TRBJ1-3; 7 bases are a match to TRBD1. The sequence derives from a human donor in a cohort sampled during active COVID-19. CDR3 bases: TGTGCCAGCAAAGGACAGGCCCGAAACACCATATATTTT. Translated, it gives CASKGQARNTIYF. Full variable domain (missing parts from reference TRBV28 and TRBJ1-3): DVKVTQSSRYLVKRTGEKVFLECVQDMDHENMFWYRQDPGLGLRLIYFSYDVKMKEKGDIPEGYSVSREKKERFSLILESASTNQTSMYLCASKGQARNTIYFGEGSWLTVV.